Detailed here is one T cell receptor (beta chain). Its antigen is still unknown. The germline CDR1 and CDR2 sequences are SGHTA and FQGNSA. This CDR3 is built from 13 residues. The V gene lost 1 base and the J gene lost 6 bases, with 10 bases spanning the gap. Investigators reverse transcribed all isolated RNA, so they sequenced expressed TCRB transcripts. Sequenced by immunoSEQ multiplex PCR; TCRdb stores in-frame clones only, minus some. The table includes some 330,000 clones, over 9.5% detected once. These data come from a study of beta chain features in type 1 diabetes. Study-level information: Cell yields, gender and age were similar in healthy donors and patients. Study-wide points: A PCR bias possibly favoring shorter templates would apply equally to patients and controls. All four CD4+ subsets from Type 1 diabetes patients carried moderately but significantly shorter TCRB CDR3s.

V and J are TRBV7-2 and TRBJ2-7, with TRBD2 as a possible D gene (5 bases). The source is a woman in her late teens or twenties with type 1 diabetes. Sequencing used naive CD4+ T cells from blood. CDR3: CASSLGPAGEQYF. As DNA, the CDR3 is TGTGCCAGCAGCTTAGGCCCGGCGGGCGAGCAGTACTTC.